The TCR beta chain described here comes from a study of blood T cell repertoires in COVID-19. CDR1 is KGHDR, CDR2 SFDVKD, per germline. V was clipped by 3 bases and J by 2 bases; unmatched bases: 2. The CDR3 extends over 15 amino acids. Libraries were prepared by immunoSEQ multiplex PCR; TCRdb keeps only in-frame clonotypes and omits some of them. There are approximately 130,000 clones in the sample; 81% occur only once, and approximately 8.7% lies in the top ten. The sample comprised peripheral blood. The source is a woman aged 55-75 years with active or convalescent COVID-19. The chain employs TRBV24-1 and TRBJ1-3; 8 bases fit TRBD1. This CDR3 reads CATSDPGGTGNTIYF. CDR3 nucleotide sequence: TGTGCCACCAGTGATCCAGGGGGCACTGGAAACACCATATATTTT.